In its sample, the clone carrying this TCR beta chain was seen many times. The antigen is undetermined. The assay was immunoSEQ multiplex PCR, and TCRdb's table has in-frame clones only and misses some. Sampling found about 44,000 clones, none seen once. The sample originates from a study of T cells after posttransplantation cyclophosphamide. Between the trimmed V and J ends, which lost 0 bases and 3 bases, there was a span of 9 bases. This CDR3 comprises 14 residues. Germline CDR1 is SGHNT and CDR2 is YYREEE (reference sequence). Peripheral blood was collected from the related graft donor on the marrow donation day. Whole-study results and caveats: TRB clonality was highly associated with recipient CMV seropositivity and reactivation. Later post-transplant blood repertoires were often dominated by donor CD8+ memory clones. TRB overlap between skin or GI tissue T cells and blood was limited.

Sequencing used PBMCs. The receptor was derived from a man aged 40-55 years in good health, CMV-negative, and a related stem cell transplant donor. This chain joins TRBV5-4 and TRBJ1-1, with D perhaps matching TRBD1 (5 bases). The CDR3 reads CASSLEGGDTEAFF. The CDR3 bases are TGTGCCAGCAGCTTGGAGGGAGGGGACACTGAAGCTTTCTTT.